What follows are 19 T cell receptor beta chains derived from one specimen sequenced in a study of regulatory T cells in long-lasting Graves disease. Time point reported: persistent/refractory GD, antithyroid drugs over 5 years with positive TRAb. Following extraction of RNA from PBMCs, that RNA was used to make the TCR library. In building TCR beta libraries, iRepertoire HTBI primers were used together with Arm-PCR of CDR3 regions. TCRdb reprocessed the multiplex PCR reads via MiXCR and lists one record per CDR3 protein. The repertoire has some 430,000 distinct CDR3 sequences, around a fifth of them found once; the top ten carry roughly 7.7%. Specimen: peripheral blood mononuclear cells (PBMCs), collected when the disease was refractory, from a patient treated with antithyroid drugs. The receptor set was obtained from a female donor with Graves disease.

This clonotype turned up a few times. This chain uses TRBV19 with TRBJ1-1, with a possible D match to TRBD1 (6 bases). CDR1 LNHDA and CDR2 SQIVND come from the germline V gene (reference sequence). CDR3 length: 14 amino acids. Trimming stripped 3 bases from V and 1 base from J, with 9 bases between. The CDR3 sequence: CASSIGQKNTEAFF. In DNA, the CDR3 is TGTGCCAGTAGTATCGGACAGAAGAACACTGAAGCTTTCTTT.

The chain carries TRBV7-2 and TRBJ2-7; no firm D call. CDR3 length equals 14 residues. The V end lost 5 bases, the J end lost 3 bases, and 14 bases lay between the germline ends. Germline-derived CDR1 and CDR2 are SGHTA and FQGNSA. CDR3 sequence: CASSTRDLIYEQYF. CDR3 DNA sequence: TGTGCCAGCAGCACCAGAGACTTGATCTACGAGCAGTACTTC.

This clonotype was counted a few times. A clone one base away is much larger, so this may be a read error. This chain uses TRBV12-5 with TRBJ2-7, with D perhaps matching TRBD1 or TRBD2 (5 bases each). CDR1 and CDR2 from the germline V gene are LGHNT and FRNRAP. Trimming stripped 7 bases from V and 2 bases from J, with 24 bases between. The CDR3 covers 17 residues. The CDR3 loop reads CASAETGPADLTYEQYF. CDR3 in DNA: TGTGCTAGTGCCGAGACGGGACCAGCGGACCTAACCTACGAGCAGTACTTC. Supplemented by reference TRBV12-5 and TRBJ2-7, the full variable domain reads DARVTQTPRHKVTEMGQEVTMRCQPILGHNTVFWYRQTMMQGLELLAYFRNRAPLDDSGMPKDRFSAEMPDATLATLKIQPSEPRDSAVYFCASAETGPADLTYEQYFGPGTRLTVT.

Only a few counts were recorded for this clonotype. This chain connects TRBV7-9 to TRBJ2-7, with 7 bases lining up with TRBD1. The germline CDR1 and CDR2 sequences are SEHNR and FQNEAQ (reference sequence). The CDR3 sequence is 15 residues long. V lost 5 bases to trimming and J lost 1 base; unmatched junction nucleotides: 8. The CDR3 reads CASSELPGQSYEQYF. CDR3 coding DNA: TGTGCCAGCAGCGAACTTCCGGGACAGTCCTACGAGCAGTACTTC.

This chain uses TRBV18 with TRBJ1-5; 7 bases align to TRBD1. The CDR3 is made up of 13 amino acids. The junction had 1 base not matched to a gene; V was cut back by 4 bases and J by 4 bases. Germline lookup yields CDR1 KGHSH and CDR2 LQKENI. The CDR3 bases are TGTGCCAGCTCACGGGACAGAAATCAGCCCCAGCATTTT. This translates into CASSRDRNQPQHF.

This clonotype came up once. The J gene is TRBJ2-2, the V gene TRBV29-1, with 7 bases matching TRBD1. This CDR3 is built from 13 residues. V lost 0 bases and J lost 12; bases outside the gene matches: 7. Germline-derived CDR1 and CDR2 are SQVTM and ANQGSEA. CDR3 bases: TGCAGCGTTGAAGATCAAGTTAGGGGGCAGCTGTTTTTT. It encodes CSVEDQVRGQLFF.

This clonotype turned up a few times. The rearrangement links TRBV15 to TRBJ1-2, with D unclear. Germline CDR1 is LNHNV and CDR2 is YYDKDF (reference sequence). Deletions cut 6 bases from V and 4 bases from J, with 15 bases between. This CDR3 is built from 14 residues. Here the CDR3 DNA reads TGTGCCACCAGTTCGGAAAGCAGAAGCTATGGCTACACCTTC. Translating it yields CATSSESRSYGYTF. Drawing the rest from reference TRBV15 and TRBJ1-2, the complete variable domain is DAMVIQNPRYQVTQFGKPVTLSCSQTLNHNVMYWYQQKSSQAPKLLFHYYDKDFNNEADTPDNFQSRRPNTSFCFLDIRSPGLGDTAMYLCATSSESRSYGYTFGSGTRLTVV.

This clonotype was seen repeatedly, ten times or more. The chain couples TRBV20-1 to TRBJ2-4; D uncertain. Germline values: CDR1 DFQATT, CDR2 SNEGSKA (reference sequence). Deletions cut 4 bases from V and 9 bases from J, with 10 bases between. CDR3 length: 11 amino acids. CDR3 nucleotides: TGCAGTGCTAAATCCTCCGGCATTCAGTACTTC. Amino acid sequence: CSAKSSGIQYF.

The sample holds a few counts of this clonotype. This chain uses TRBV12-3 or TRBV12-4 with TRBJ2-3; no clear D. This CDR3 is 12 amino acids long. V shed 2 bases and J shed 8 bases, with 8 bases lying between them. The CDR3 sequence: CASSLPGRTQYF. In DNA form, the CDR3 reads TGTGCCAGCAGTTTACCCGGGCGTACGCAGTATTTT.

This clonotype was detected ten times or more. The CDR3 loop is CASSYSYYGETQYF. As DNA, the CDR3 is TGTGCCAGCAGTTACTCGTATTACGGAGAGACCCAGTACTTC. The rearrangement uses TRBV6-5 and TRBJ2-5, with unresolved D. V was trimmed by 0 bases and J by 4 bases, leaving 9 bases between them. The germline V gene has CDR1 MNHEY and CDR2 SVGAGI. The CDR3 extends over 14 amino acids.

This clonotype was detected a few times. V and J are TRBV7-9 and TRBJ1-5; possible D gene TRBD1, 6 bases. CDR1 and CDR2 from the germline V gene are SEHNR and FQNEAQ (reference sequence). Trimming stripped 6 bases from V and 7 bases from J, with 16 bases between. The CDR3 is 14 residues long. In DNA, the CDR3 is TGTGCCAGCAGTCCTGGGGGGGCCGGGCAGCCCCAGCATTTT. Translating gives CASSPGGAGQPQHF.

The chain uses TRBV7-8 and TRBJ1-1, with a weak D call TRBD1 (5 bases). Germline lookup yields CDR1 SGHVS and CDR2 FQNEAQ. The germline V and J ends were trimmed by 1 base and 4 bases, with 10 bases remaining between them. CDR3 length: 14 residues. In DNA form, the CDR3 reads TGTGCCAGCAGCTTAGTCAGGGATGGCACTGAAGCTTTCTTT. Amino acid sequence: CASSLVRDGTEAFF.

To note about this clonotype: This may be a read error, as it is one base from a much larger clone. The CDR3: CSVVNTEASF. The CDR3 coding sequence is TGCAGCGTTGTGAACACTGAAGCTTCCTTT. The chain links TRBV29-1 to TRBJ1-1; D is ambiguous. The CDR3 has 10 residues. Per germline, CDR1 SQVTM and CDR2 ANQGSEA.

The chain recombines TRBV7-9 with TRBJ1-3; no clear D gene. The V and J ends lost 7 bases and 2 bases respectively, with 9 bases between them. This CDR3 is 13 amino acids long. CDR1 SEHNR and CDR2 FQNEAQ come from the germline V gene (reference sequence). The CDR3 here is CASIDSPGNTIYF. DNA for the CDR3: TGTGCCAGCATAGACTCGCCTGGAAACACCATATATTTT. Together with reference TRBV7-9 and TRBJ1-3, the CDR3 gives the full variable domain: DTGVSQNPRHKITKRGQNVTFRCDPISEHNRLYWYRQTLGQGPEFLTYFQNEAQLEKSRLLSDRFSAERPKGSFSTLEIQRTEQGDSAMYLCASIDSPGNTIYFGEGSWLTVV.

This clonotype turned up a few times. The gene calls are TRBV6-5 and TRBJ1-1; possibly TRBD1 for D (6 bases). V was clipped by 2 bases and J by 1 base, with 11 bases between them. The length of the CDR3 is 15 residues. The germline V gene has CDR1 MNHEY and CDR2 SVGAGI. This chain's CDR3 is CASSYAGARNTEAFF. CDR3 nucleotides: TGTGCCAGCAGTTACGCAGGGGCGAGGAACACTGAAGCTTTCTTT.

This clonotype occurred once. The chain has TRBV24-1 and TRBJ2-2, with D possibly being TRBD1 (5 bases). The length of the CDR3 is 16 residues. From germline, CDR1 is KGHDR and CDR2 SFDVKD. Deletions cut 5 bases from V and 2 bases from J, with 14 bases between. CDR3 bases: TGTGCCACCAGTGGGGGCCAGGACACCAACACCGGGGAGCTGTTTTTT. Amino acid sequence: CATSGGQDTNTGELFF.

This sequence joins TRBV14 and TRBJ1-1; D call uncertain. Trimming pared 4 bases from V and 6 bases from J, leaving 21 bases between. Germline CDR1 and CDR2: SGHDN and FVKESK. The CDR3 runs to 16 residues. The CDR3 region has the DNA TGTGCCAGCAGCCTCCTGGGTAGGCCCTTCCAATCTGAAGCTTTCTTT. Translated: CASSLLGRPFQSEAFF.

This sequence joins TRBV28 and TRBJ1-1; 9 nucleotides match TRBD1. CDR1 and CDR2 from the germline V gene are MDHEN and SYDVKM. This CDR3 is built from 14 residues. After removal of 7 bases from V and 5 bases from J, the junction contained 8 bases not matched to a gene. CDR3 in DNA: TGTGCCAGCATCTCTGGACAGGGGTTAACTGAAGCTTTCTTT. It yields the protein CASISGQGLTEAFF.

The rearrangement uses TRBV4-1 and TRBJ1-1; tentatively, D is TRBD1 (6 bases). Germline CDR1 reads MGHRA; CDR2 reads YSYEKL. The CDR3 runs to 17 residues. V lost 0 bases to trimming and J lost 4 bases, with 18 bases between them. CDR3 in DNA: TGCGCCAGCAGCCAAGATCTGTTGGGGGGCGTAAGCACTGAAGCTTTCTTT. Amino acids: CASSQDLLGGVSTEAFF.